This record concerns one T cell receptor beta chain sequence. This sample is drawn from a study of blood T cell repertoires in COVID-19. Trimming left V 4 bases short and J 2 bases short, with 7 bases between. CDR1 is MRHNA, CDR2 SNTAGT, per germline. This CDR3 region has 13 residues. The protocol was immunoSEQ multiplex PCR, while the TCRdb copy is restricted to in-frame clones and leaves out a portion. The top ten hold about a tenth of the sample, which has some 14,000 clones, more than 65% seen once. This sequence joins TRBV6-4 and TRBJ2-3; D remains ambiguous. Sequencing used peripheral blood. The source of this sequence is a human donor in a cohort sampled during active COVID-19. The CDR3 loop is CASSARYTDTQYF. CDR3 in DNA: TGTGCCAGCAGTGCCAGATACACAGATACGCAGTATTTT.